The 11 T cell receptor beta chains listed next were all sequenced from one sample in a study of cytomegalovirus exposure and HLA in healthy donors. PCR used 60 Vbeta primers and 13 Jbeta primers. The protocol was immunoSEQ multiplex PCR, while the TCRdb copy is restricted to in-frame clones and leaves out a portion. The repertoire holds over 100,000 clones, with around four fifths as singletons. Material: PBMCs. The receptors stem from a woman between 45 and 60 years old in good health and CMV-seropositive.

V is TRBV5-1 and J is TRBJ1-1, with D possibly matching TRBD1 (6 bases). V was pared by 4 bases and J by 3 bases, with 13 bases between. Germline V CDR1 and CDR2: SGHRS, YFSETQ. This CDR3 spans 14 amino acids. The CDR3 here is CASSPRGGHTEAFF. As DNA, the CDR3 is TGCGCCAGCAGCCCCCGAGGGGGACACACTGAAGCTTTCTTT.

This rearrangement joins TRBV19 to TRBJ1-5; 7 bases match TRBD1. The CDR3 loop spans 16 amino acids. Germline V gene lookup returns CDR1 LNHDA and CDR2 SQIVND (reference sequence). V shed 6 bases, J shed 0 bases, and the junction held 8 bases outside the gene matches. CDR3 protein: CASSRDSRHSNQPQHF. CDR3 sequence (DNA): TGTGCCAGTAGCCGGGACAGTAGGCATAGCAATCAGCCCCAGCATTTT. Full variable domain (remainder filled in from reference TRBV19 and TRBJ1-5): DGGITQSPKYLFRKEGQNVTLSCEQNLNHDAMYWYRQDPGQGLRLIYYSQIVNDFQKGDIAEGYSVSREKKESFPLTVTSAQKNPTAFYLCASSRDSRHSNQPQHFGDGTRLSIL.

The V gene is TRBV5-4, the J gene TRBJ1-1; D may be TRBD1 (5 bases). The CDR3 loop spans 13 amino acids. The V and J ends lost 4 bases and 10 bases respectively, with 17 bases between them. Germline CDR1 SGHNT, CDR2 YYREEE (reference sequence). DNA of the CDR3: TGTGCCAGCAGCCCCCGGGACTCCCAGGCAGCTTTCTTT. Amino acid sequence: CASSPRDSQAAFF.

As concerns this clone: A read error may produce the germline difference seen at one junction end. V is TRBV7-7 and J is TRBJ2-1; D is perhaps TRBD1 (5 bases). Germline V gene data show CDR1 as SSHAT and CDR2 as FNYEAQ (reference sequence). This CDR3 has 13 amino acids. CDR3: CASSIDSLNEQFF. CDR3 in DNA: TGTGCTAGCAGCATCGACAGTCTCAATGAGCAGTTCTTC.

This clone was seen a few times. The CDR3 DNA is TGTGCCAGCAGTCCTCCAACTTACAGGGCCACTGAAGCTTTCTTT. Translated: CASSPPTYRATEAFF. The J gene is TRBJ1-1, the V gene TRBV28; D possibly corresponds to TRBD1 (6 bases). CDR3 length equals 15 residues. Trimming took 5 bases from V and 4 from J, leaving 17 bases between them. Germline values: CDR1 MDHEN, CDR2 SYDVKM.

The rearrangement uses TRBV5-6 and TRBJ2-7; D gene ambiguous. Germline loops: CDR1 SGHDT, CDR2 YYEEEE. The CDR3 is 14 amino acids. V lost 0 bases to trimming and J lost 1 base, with 8 bases between them. The CDR3 DNA reads TGTGCCAGCAGCTTGGGCCAACAATCCTACGAGCAGTACTTC. Protein product: CASSLGQQSYEQYF.

This chain connects TRBV5-1 to TRBJ2-6, with 7 nucleotides matching TRBD1. CDR1 and CDR2 (germline): SGHRS, YFSETQ. The V and J ends lost 1 base and 2 bases, in that order; junction bases with no gene match: 9. The CDR3 is made up of 18 amino acids. DNA of the CDR3: TGCGCCAGCAGCTTGTTTACCATAACAGGGGCTGGGGCCAACGTCCTGACTTTC. This gives the protein CASSLFTITGAGANVLTF.

The genes are TRBV27 and TRBJ1-1; no clear D. The CDR3 spans 14 residues. Trimming removed 4 bases from V and 4 bases from J, with 13 bases in between. Germline V gives CDR1 MNHEY, CDR2 SMNVEV (reference sequence). CDR3 DNA: TGTGCCAGCAGTTCGAACAGTCGGGGCACTGAAGCTTTCTTT. It yields the protein CASSSNSRGTEAFF.

The gene calls are TRBV14 and TRBJ2-1, with 10 nucleotides matching TRBD2. Germline V CDR1 and CDR2: SGHDN, FVKESK. The CDR3 length is 19 residues. Trimming removed 4 bases from V and 8 bases from J; junction bases left unmatched: 20. In DNA, the CDR3 is TGTGCCAGCAGCCCTAAGAAGGAAAGAAGCGGGAGGGTGGCGGATGAGCAGTTCTTC. Encoded protein: CASSPKKERSGRVADEQFF.

The V call is TRBV2, the J call TRBJ2-5, with TRBD1 matching 9 bases. The last part of the DNA fits TRBJ2-7 better; the J call may be wrong. The germline V gene encodes CDR1 SNHLY and CDR2 FYNNEI. The CDR3 runs to 14 residues. The CDR3 is CASNPGTGSYEQYF. The CDR3 nucleotides are TGTGCCAGCAACCCCGGGACAGGGTCGTACGAGCAGTACTTC.

The chain employs TRBV19 and TRBJ2-1; TRBD2 aligns across 13 bases. V shed 4 bases, J shed 5 bases, and the junction held 17 bases outside the gene matches. The CDR3 length is 20 residues. Germline loops: CDR1 LNHDA, CDR2 SQIVND (reference sequence). The CDR3 region has the DNA TGTGCCAGTAGTACCGTCGGACTAGCGGGAGTGGCCGTTTTTGACAATGAGCAGTTCTTC. This gives the protein CASSTVGLAGVAVFDNEQFF.